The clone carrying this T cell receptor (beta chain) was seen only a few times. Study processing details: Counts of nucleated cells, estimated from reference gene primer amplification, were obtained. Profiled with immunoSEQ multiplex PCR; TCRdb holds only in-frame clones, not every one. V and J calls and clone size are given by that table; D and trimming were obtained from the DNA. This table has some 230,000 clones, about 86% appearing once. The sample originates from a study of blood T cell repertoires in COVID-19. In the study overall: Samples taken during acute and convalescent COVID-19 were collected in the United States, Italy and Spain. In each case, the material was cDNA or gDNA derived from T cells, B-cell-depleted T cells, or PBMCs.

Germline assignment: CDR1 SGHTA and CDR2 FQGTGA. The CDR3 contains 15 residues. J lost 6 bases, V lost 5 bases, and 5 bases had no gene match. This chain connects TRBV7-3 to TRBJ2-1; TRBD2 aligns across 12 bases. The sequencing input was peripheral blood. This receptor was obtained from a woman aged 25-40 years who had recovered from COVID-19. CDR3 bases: TGTGCCAGCAGCGCCCCGGGACTAGCGGGCAATGAGCAGTTCTTC. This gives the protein CASSAPGLAGNEQFF.